These 8 T cell receptor beta chains came from one sample sequenced in a study of shared clonotypes between healthy human individuals. TCRdb keeps only in-frame clones here, not all; method: immunoSEQ multiplex PCR. The profile shows 330,000 or so clones, around 67% of them singletons. Sequenced material: memory CD4+ T cells sorted from blood. The subset was: CD45RA-negative fraction. The receptor set was obtained from a man younger than 40 in good health.

The genes are TRBV6-1 and TRBJ2-7, with D uncertain. The V and J ends lost 5 bases and 1 base respectively, with 9 bases between them. Germline V gene sequence: CDR1 MNHNS, CDR2 SASEGT. This CDR3 has 13 amino acids. CDR3 nucleotide sequence: TGTGCCAGCAGTAGGGCAGAATCCTACGAGCAGTACTTC. Amino acid sequence: CASSRAESYEQYF.

This clone has more than one count but fewer than ten. This chain connects TRBV7-6 to TRBJ1-1, with D possibly TRBD1 on 6 matching bases. The germline CDR1 and CDR2 sequences are SGHVS and FNYEAQ. V was cut by 4 bases and J by 1 base, with 13 bases left in between. CDR3 size: 15 residues. The chain's CDR3 is CASSSVDSPNTEAFF. CDR3 nucleotides: TGTGCCAGCAGCTCAGTGGACAGCCCGAACACTGAAGCTTTCTTT.

This clone was counted between two and nine times. V gene TRBV28 combines with J gene TRBJ2-2; 7 nucleotides agree with TRBD1. The CDR3 loop spans 15 amino acids. Germline CDR1 is MDHEN and CDR2 is SYDVKM. V gave up 3 bases and J gave up 3 bases; unmatched junction bases: 4. The CDR3 protein is CASSLGQRDTGELFF. The CDR3, as DNA: TGTGCCAGCAGTTTGGGACAGAGGGACACCGGGGAGCTGTTTTTT.

The rearrangement joins TRBV2 to TRBJ2-5, with 8 bases matching TRBD1. This CDR3 comprises 14 residues. The germline V gene encodes CDR1 SNHLY and CDR2 FYNNEI. J gave up 1 base and V 4 bases, and 2 bases lay outside the gene matches. The CDR3 DNA reads TGTGCCAGCAGTGCGGGACAGGCCCAAGAGACCCAGTACTTC. This encodes CASSAGQAQETQYF.

This clone is a singleton in its sample. This chain links TRBV11-2 with TRBJ2-2, with TRBD2 as a possible D gene (5 bases). This CDR3 has 15 amino acids. V was trimmed by 3 bases and J by 6 bases, leaving 14 bases between them. Germline loops: CDR1 SGHAT, CDR2 FQNNGV. The CDR3 DNA reads TGTGCCAGCAGCTTCGGCGGGTTTGGGGCCGGGGAGCTGTTTTTT. This encodes CASSFGGFGAGELFF.

The V call is TRBV19, the J call TRBJ1-5; D may be TRBD1 (5 bases). The CDR3 covers 14 residues. V lost 6 bases and J 3 bases, leaving 12 bases between the germline ends. Per the germline V gene, CDR1 is LNHDA and CDR2 is SQIVND (reference sequence). The chain's CDR3 is CASSLAGFNQPQHF. CDR3 coding DNA: TGTGCCAGTAGCCTTGCAGGGTTCAATCAGCCCCAGCATTTT.

V gene TRBV15 combines with J gene TRBJ2-3, with 9 bases lining up with TRBD2. The length of the CDR3 is 17 residues. V trimming: 0 bases; J trimming: 6 bases; junction bases outside the gene matches: 10. CDR1 is LNHNV, CDR2 YYDKDF, per germline (reference sequence). The CDR3 sequence: CATSRDLAGGPWDTQYF. CDR3 sequence (DNA): TGTGCCACCAGCAGAGATTTGGCGGGAGGGCCGTGGGATACGCAGTATTTT.

CDR3 in amino acids: CASSLGTGSYEQYF. CDR3 DNA: TGTGCCAGCAGCTTAGGTACGGGATCCTACGAGCAGTACTTC. J is TRBJ2-7 and V is TRBV7-9; D is perhaps TRBD2 (5 bases). With 1 base removed from V and 1 base from J, the gap between germline ends came to 8 bases. This CDR3 contains 14 residues. Germline CDR1 SEHNR, CDR2 FQNEAQ (reference sequence).